These T cell receptor beta chains were read from a single sample in a study of blood T cell repertoires in COVID-19. TCRdb's copy holds only in-frame clones and misses some; the assay was immunoSEQ multiplex PCR. The sample includes 200,000 to 250,000 clones, 80% to 90% seen only once; the top ten take approximately 3.5%. Sequencing used PBMCs or T cells enriched from blood (not recorded which). The receptors here all came from a woman aged 25 to 39 who had been exposed to COVID-19. Each CDR3 is given with its conserved first and last residue. The D gene is left open where the match is weak. Not all rows give a size; the values are once, few, many and, for expanded clones, a class.

v_call	j_call	clone_size	d_call	cdr3_aa	cdr3_nt
TRBV2	TRBJ2-1	-	-	CASSGGGQGASYNEQFF	TGTGCCAGCAGTGGGGGGGGCCAGGGGGCCTCCTACAATGAGCAGTTCTTC
TRBV29-1	TRBJ1-2	few	TRBD1	CSAVTGPYGYTF	TGCAGCGCCGTGACAGGGCCCTATGGCTACACCTTC
TRBV6-4	TRBJ2-3	few	TRBD2	CASSDSAGDTDTQYF	TGTGCCAGCAGTGACTCAGCGGGAGACACAGATACGCAGTATTTT
TRBV28	TRBJ1-3	-	-	CASRTGGNTIYF	TGTGCCAGCAGGACGGGGGGAAACACCATATATTTT
TRBV9	TRBJ1-4	once	TRBD1	CASSLQGATNEKLFF	TGTGCCAGCAGCCTTCAGGGGGCAACTAATGAAAAACTGTTTTTT
TRBV24-1	TRBJ2-1	-	-	CATSGQARNGYNEQFF	TGTGCCACCAGTGGCCAAGCTAGAAATGGCTACAATGAGCAGTTCTTC
TRBV29-1	TRBJ1-1	-	-	CSVVRLNQKAFF	TGCAGCGTTGTCAGGTTGAATCAGAAAGCTTTCTTT
TRBV19	TRBJ1-1	once	TRBD1	CASSKGQENTEAFF	TGTGCCAGTAGTAAAGGACAGGAAAACACTGAAGCTTTCTTT
TRBV27	TRBJ1-5	-	-	CASSLWDNRKGNQPQHF	TGTGCCAGCAGTTTGTGGGACAATCGCAAAGGCAATCAGCCCCAGCATTTT
TRBV10-3	TRBJ1-2	-	-	CAISESTGRGYTF	TGTGCCATCAGTGAGTCGACAGGTCGAGGCTACACCTTC
TRBV6-2/TRBV6-3	TRBJ2-2	-	TRBD2	CASSRGLAGAVGELFF	TGTGCCAGCAGTCGTGGACTAGCGGGAGCGGTCGGGGAGCTGTTTTTT
TRBV5-1	TRBJ2-1	-	TRBD2	CASSSALAGGGGEQFF	TGCGCCAGCAGCTCGGCACTAGCGGGAGGGGGAGGTGAGCAGTTCTTC
TRBV7-7	TRBJ2-3	-	-	CASSLGSGSTDTQYF	TGTGCCAGCAGCTTAGGAAGCGGAAGCACAGATACGCAGTATTTT
TRBV10-3	TRBJ1-3	few	TRBD1	CAIKGQGSSGNTIYF	TGTGCCATCAAAGGACAGGGCAGCTCTGGAAACACCATATATTTT
TRBV6-5	TRBJ1-3	-	-	CASSQGGFSGNTIYF	TGTGCCAGCAGTCAGGGTGGGTTCTCTGGAAACACCATATATTTT